This TCR beta chain derives from a study of OX40 agonist ivuxolimab in advanced cancers. On the study more broadly: At 75% to 90% male, the cohort had a mean age of 60 years, ranging from roughly 20 to 79. Having had anti-PD-1, anti-PD-L1 or anti-CTLA-4 therapy before was allowed, and approximately 40% had some.

Assay: immunoSEQ multiplex PCR; the TCRdb copy retains only in-frame clones and omits some. Among 25,000 to 30,000 clones listed, 65% to 80% were seen once. Study conclusions and caveats: Antigen specificity of clonally expanded peripheral T cells was not established.

This clone was counted a few times. The antigen remains unidentified. CDR3 length: 19 amino acids. V was clipped by 7 bases and J by 2 bases, with 29 bases between them. The germline CDR1 and CDR2 sequences are LNHDA and SQIVND (reference sequence). V and J are TRBV19 and TRBJ1-1; TRBD1 might be the D (6 bases). The sequence was obtained from an adult with an advanced solid tumor such as melanoma, head and neck, liver or kidney cancer. Sample: CD4+ or CD8+ T cells sorted from blood, taken in a trial of the OX40 agonist ivuxolimab. The CDR3 coding sequence is TGTGCCAGTATGCTTCGGCCTGGACTACAGGGCGAGGAAAACACTGAAGCTTTCTTT. This gives the protein CASMLRPGLQGEENTEAFF.